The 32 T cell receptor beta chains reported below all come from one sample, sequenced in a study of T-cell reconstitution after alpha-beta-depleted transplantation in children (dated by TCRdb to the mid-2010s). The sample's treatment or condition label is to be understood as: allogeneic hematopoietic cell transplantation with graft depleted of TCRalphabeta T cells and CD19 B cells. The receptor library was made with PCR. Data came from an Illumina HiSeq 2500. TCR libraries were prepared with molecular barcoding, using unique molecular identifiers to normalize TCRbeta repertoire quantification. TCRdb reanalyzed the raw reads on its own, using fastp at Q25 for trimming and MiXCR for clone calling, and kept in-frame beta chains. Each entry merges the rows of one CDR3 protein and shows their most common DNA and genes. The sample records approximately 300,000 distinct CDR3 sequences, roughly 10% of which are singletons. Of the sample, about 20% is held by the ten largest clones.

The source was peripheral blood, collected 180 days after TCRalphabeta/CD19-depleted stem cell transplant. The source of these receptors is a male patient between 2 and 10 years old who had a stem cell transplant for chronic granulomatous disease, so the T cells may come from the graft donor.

CDR3 protein: CASSQATKNIQYF. The CDR3 nucleotides read TGTGCCAGCAGCCAAGCCACCAAAAACATTCAGTACTTC. J is TRBJ2-4 and V is TRBV4-2, with no clear D. This CDR3 contains 13 residues. CDR1 is LGHNA and CDR2 is YNFKEQ in the germline V gene. Trimming removed 1 base at V and 2 bases at J, with 3 bases between.

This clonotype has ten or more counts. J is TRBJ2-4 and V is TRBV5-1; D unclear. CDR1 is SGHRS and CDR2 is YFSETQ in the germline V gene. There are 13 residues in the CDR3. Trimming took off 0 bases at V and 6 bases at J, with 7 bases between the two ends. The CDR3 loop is CASSLGTGNIQYF. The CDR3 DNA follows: TGCGCCAGCAGCTTGGGAACGGGAAACATTCAGTACTTC.

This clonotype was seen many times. In DNA form, the CDR3 reads TGTGCCAGCAGTTTAGCGCGAAGCAGGGGTGAGCACGAGCAGTACTTC. It specifies CASSLARSRGEHEQYF. The chain combines TRBV12-3 or TRBV12-4 with TRBJ2-7; tentatively, D is TRBD1 (6 bases). The length of the CDR3 is 16 residues. Trimming pared 0 bases from V and 5 bases from J, leaving 17 bases between.

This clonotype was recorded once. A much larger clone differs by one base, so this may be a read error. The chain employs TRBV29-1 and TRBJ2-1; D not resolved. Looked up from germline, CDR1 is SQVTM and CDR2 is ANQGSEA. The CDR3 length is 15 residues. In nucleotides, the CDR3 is TGCAGCGTTGTGGGCAGCGAGAGCTCCTACAATAAGCAGTTCTTC. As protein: CSVVGSESSYNKQFF.

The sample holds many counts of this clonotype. DNA of the CDR3: TGTGCCAGCAGCTTAGTGGCTAGCGGGAGGTACGAGCAGTACTTC. Its translation: CASSLVASGRYEQYF. The chain carries TRBV7-6 and TRBJ2-7; 11 bases match TRBD2. Germline V lookup: CDR1 SGHVS, CDR2 FNYEAQ. The length of the CDR3 is 15 residues. The trim removed 1 base at V and 4 bases at J, leaving 3 bases unmatched. The whole variable domain, remainder taken from reference TRBV7-6 and TRBJ2-7, is GAGVSQSPRYKVTKRGQDVALRCDPISGHVSLYWYRQALGQGPEFLTYFNYEAQQDKSGLPNDRFSAERPEGSISTLTIQRTEQRDSAMYRCASSLVASGRYEQYFGPGTRLTVT.

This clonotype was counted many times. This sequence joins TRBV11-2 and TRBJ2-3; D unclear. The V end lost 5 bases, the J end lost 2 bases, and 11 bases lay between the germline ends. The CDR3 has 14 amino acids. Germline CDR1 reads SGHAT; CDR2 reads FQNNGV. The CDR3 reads CASSPGFATDTQYF. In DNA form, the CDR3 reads TGTGCCAGCAGCCCTGGTTTTGCCACAGATACGCAGTATTTT.

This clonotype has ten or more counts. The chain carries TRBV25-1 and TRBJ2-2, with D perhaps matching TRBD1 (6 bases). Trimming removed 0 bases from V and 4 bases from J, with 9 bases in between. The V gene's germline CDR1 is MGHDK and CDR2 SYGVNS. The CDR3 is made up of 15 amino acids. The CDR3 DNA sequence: TGTGCCAGCAGTGAATATCCAGGGGCCACCGGGGAGCTGTTTTTT. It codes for CASSEYPGATGELFF. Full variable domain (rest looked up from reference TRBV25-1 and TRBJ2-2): EADIYQTPRYLVIGTGKKITLECSQTMGHDKMYWYQQDPGMELHLIHYSYGVNSTEKGDLSSESTVSRIRTEHFPLTLESARPSHTSQYLCASSEYPGATGELFFGEGSRLTVL.

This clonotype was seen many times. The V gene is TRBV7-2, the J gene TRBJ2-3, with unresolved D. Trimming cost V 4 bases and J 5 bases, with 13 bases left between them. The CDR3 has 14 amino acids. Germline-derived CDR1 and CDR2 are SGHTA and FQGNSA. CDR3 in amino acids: CASSSFSWGDTQYF. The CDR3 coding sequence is TGTGCCAGCAGCTCATTTTCCTGGGGAGATACGCAGTATTTT. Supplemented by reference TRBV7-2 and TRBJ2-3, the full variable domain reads GAGVSQSPSNKVTEKGKDVELRCDPISGHTALYWYRQSLGQGLEFLIYFQGNSAPDKSGLPSDRFSAERTGGSVSTLTIQRTQQEDSAVYLCASSSFSWGDTQYFGPGTRLTVL.

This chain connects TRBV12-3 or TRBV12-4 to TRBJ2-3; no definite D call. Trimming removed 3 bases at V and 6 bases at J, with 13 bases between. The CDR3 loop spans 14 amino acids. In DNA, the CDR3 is TGTGCCAGCAGTTTTCAGGATTTCACGGATACGCAGTATTTT. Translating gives CASSFQDFTDTQYF.

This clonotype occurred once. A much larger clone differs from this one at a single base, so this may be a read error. The CDR3 region is CADAVYNEQFF. CDR3 bases: TGCGCGGATGCGGTTTACAATGAGCAGTTCTTC. The genes are TRBV29-1 and TRBJ2-1; D gene uncertain. The germline gives CDR1 SQVTM, CDR2 ANQGSEA. This CDR3 is 11 amino acids long.

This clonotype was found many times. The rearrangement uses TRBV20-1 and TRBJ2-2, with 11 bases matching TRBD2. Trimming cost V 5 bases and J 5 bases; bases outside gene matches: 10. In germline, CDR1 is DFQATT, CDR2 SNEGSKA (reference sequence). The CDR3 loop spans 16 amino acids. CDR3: CSAPARLAGGTGELFF. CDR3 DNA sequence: TGCAGTGCTCCTGCTCGTCTAGCGGGGGGTACCGGGGAGCTGTTTTTT.

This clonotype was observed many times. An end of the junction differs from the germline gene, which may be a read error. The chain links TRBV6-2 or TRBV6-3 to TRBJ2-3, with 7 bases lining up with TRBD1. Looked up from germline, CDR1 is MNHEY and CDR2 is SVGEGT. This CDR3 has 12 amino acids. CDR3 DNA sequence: TGTGCCAGCAGACCCGGGACAGCTACGCAGTATTTT. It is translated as CASRPGTATQYF.

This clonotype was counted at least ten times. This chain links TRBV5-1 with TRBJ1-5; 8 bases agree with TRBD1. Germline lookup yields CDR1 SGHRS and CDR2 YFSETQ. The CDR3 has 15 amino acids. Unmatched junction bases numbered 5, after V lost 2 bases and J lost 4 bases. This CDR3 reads CASSFAGGWNQPQHF. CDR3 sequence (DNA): TGCGCCAGCAGCTTTGCAGGGGGCTGGAATCAGCCCCAGCATTTT.

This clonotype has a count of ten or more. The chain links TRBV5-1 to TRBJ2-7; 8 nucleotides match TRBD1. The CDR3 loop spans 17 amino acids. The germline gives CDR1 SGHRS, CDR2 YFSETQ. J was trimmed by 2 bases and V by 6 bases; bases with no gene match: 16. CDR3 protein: CASNLGDLGTGTYEQYF. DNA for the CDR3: TGCGCCAGCAATTTGGGAGACTTGGGGACAGGAACCTACGAGCAGTACTTC.

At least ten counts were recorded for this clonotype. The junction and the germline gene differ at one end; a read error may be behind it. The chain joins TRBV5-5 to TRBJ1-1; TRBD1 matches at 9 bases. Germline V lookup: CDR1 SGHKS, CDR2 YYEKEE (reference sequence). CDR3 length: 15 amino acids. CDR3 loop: CACRDRVGLDTEAFF. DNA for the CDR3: TGTGCCTGCAGGGACAGGGTGGGGTTGGACACTGAAGCTTTCTTT.

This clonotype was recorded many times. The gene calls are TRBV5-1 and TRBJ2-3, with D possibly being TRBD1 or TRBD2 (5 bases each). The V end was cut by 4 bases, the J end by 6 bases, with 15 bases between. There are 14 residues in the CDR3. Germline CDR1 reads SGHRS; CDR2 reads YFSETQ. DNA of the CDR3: TGCGCCAGCAGCGAGGGACGAGCAGGGGATACGCAGTATTTT. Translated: CASSEGRAGDTQYF.

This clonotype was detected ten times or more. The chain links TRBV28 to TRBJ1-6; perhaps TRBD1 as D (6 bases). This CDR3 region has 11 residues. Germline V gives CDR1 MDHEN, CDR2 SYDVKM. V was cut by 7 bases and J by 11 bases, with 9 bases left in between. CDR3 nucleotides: TGTGCCAGCACTCAGGGGACACCCCTCCACTTT. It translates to CASTQGTPLHF.

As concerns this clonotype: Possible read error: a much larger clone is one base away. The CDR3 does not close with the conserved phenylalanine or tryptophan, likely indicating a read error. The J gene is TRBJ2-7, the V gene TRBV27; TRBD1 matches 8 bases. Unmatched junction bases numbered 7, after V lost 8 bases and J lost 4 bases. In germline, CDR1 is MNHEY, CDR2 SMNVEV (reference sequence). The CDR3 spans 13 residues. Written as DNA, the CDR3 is TGTGCCAGCGTGGGACAGGTACCTTACGAGCAGTACTCC. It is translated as CASVGQVPYEQYS.

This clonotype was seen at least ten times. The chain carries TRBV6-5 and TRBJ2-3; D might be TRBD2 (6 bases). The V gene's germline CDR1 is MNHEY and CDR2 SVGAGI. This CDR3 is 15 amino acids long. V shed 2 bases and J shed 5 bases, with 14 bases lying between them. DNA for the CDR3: TGTGCCAGCAGTTACAACGGGGGATTGGTAGATACGCAGTATTTT. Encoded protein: CASSYNGGLVDTQYF.

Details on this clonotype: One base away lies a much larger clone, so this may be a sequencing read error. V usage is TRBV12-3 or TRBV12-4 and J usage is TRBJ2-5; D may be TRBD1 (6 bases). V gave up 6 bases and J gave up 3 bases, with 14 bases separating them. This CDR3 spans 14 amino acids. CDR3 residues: CASRRDMEKETQYF. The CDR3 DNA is TGTGCCAGCAGACGGGACATGGAGAAAGAGACCCAGTACTTC.

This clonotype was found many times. For the CDR3, the DNA is TGCAGTGCTAGGGACGGCCCCCTCCAGCAGTACTTC. Amino acid sequence: CSARDGPLQQYF. The V call is TRBV20-1, the J call TRBJ2-7; no definite D call. Germline V gene data show CDR1 as DFQATT and CDR2 as SNEGSKA (reference sequence). The CDR3 is 12 residues long. Trimming pared 3 bases from V and 8 bases from J, leaving 14 bases between.

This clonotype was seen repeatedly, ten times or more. CDR3 sequence (DNA): TGTGCCATCAGTGTTCTGGGGACCGGCGAGCAGTACTTC. Translating gives CAISVLGTGEQYF. The chain joins TRBV10-3 to TRBJ2-7, with D perhaps TRBD1 or TRBD2 (5 bases each). The V gene's germline CDR1 is ENHRY and CDR2 SYGVKD. Between the trimmed V and J ends, which lost 4 bases and 6 bases, there was a span of 13 bases. The CDR3 consists of 13 residues.

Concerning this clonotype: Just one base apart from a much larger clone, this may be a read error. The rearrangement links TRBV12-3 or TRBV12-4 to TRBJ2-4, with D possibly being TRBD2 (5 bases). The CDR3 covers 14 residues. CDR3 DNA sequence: TGTGCCAACAGTTTAATCACGGGAAAAAACATTCAGTACTTC. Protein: CANSLITGKNIQYF.

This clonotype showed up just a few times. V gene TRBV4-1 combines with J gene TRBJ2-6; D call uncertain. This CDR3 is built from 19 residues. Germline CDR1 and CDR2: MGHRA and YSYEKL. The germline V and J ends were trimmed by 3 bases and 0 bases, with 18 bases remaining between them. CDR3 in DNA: TGCGCCAGCAGCCAGCTTGGTAAGGTGTCACTCTCTGGGGCCAACGTCCTGACTTTC. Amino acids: CASSQLGKVSLSGANVLTF.

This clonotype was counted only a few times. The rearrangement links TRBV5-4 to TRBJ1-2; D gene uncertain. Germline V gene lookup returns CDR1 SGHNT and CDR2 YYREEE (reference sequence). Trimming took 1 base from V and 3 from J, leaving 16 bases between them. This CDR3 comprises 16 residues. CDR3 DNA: TGTGCCAGCAGCTTGATCGGTGCAGGCCTGGACTATGGCTACACCTTC. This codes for CASSLIGAGLDYGYTF.

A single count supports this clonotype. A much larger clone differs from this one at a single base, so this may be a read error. CDR3 nucleotide sequence: TGCGCCAGCAGCTTGGTGACTAGCAACCGGGGGGAGCGGTACTTC. Translation: CASSLVTSNRGERYF. V and J are TRBV5-1 and TRBJ2-7, with 7 positions matching TRBD2. The length of the CDR3 is 15 residues. The germline V gene encodes CDR1 SGHRS and CDR2 YFSETQ.

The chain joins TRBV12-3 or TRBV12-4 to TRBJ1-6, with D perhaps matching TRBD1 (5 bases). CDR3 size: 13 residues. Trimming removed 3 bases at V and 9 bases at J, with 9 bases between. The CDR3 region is CASSFRTSSPLHF. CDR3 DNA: TGTGCCAGCAGTTTCCGGACAAGTTCACCCCTCCACTTT.

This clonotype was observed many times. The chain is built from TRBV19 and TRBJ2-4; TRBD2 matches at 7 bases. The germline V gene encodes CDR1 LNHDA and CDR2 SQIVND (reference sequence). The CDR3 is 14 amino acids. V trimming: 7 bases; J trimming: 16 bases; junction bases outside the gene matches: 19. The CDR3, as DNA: TGTGCCAGTATATTGGGGGGGAAAGAGTTGTCGGTCTACTTC. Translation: CASILGGKELSVYF.

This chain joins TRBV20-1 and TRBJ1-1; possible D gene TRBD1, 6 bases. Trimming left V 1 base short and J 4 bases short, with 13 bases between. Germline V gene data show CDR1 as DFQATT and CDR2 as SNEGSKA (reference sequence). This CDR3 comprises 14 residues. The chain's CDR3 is CSARVRDTFTEAFF. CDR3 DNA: TGCAGTGCTAGAGTCCGGGACACATTCACTGAAGCTTTCTTT.

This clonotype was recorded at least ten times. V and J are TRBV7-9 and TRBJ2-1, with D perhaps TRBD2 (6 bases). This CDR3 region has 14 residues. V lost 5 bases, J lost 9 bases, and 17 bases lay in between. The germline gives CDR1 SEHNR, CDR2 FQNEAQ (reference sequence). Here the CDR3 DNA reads TGTGCCAGCAGCGGCCGCGGGACTTTCGTTGAGCAGTTCTTC. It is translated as CASSGRGTFVEQFF.

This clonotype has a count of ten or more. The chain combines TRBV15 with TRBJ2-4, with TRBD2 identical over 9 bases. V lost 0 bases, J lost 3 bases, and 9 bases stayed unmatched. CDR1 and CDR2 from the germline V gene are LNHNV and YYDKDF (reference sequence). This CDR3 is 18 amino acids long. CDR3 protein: CATSREGGSGRIKNIQYF. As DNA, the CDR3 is TGTGCCACCAGCAGAGAAGGGGGGAGCGGGAGGATCAAAAACATTCAGTACTTC.

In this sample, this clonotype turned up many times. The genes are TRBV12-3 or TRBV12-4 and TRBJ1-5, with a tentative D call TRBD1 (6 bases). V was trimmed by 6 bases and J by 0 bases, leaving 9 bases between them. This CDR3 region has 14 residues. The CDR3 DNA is TGTGCCAGCAGGGACAGTTATAGCAATCAGCCCCAGCATTTT. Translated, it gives CASRDSYSNQPQHF.